The TCR beta chain under discussion was sequenced for a study of CD8 T cells in Susac syndrome. It was with random hexamers that 0.5 to 1 ug RNA was reverse transcribed. TCRdb redid the calling of the immunoSEQ multiplex PCR reads with MiXCR, one entry per CDR3 protein. The table includes 250,000 to 300,000 distinct CDR3 sequences, approximately 85% detected once. Germline CDR1 reads MNHEY; CDR2 reads SMNVEV (reference sequence). The ends were cut back, 5 bases at V and 0 bases at J, with 12 bases in the middle. The CDR3 consists of 15 residues. The TCR comes from a human donor with multiple sclerosis. The chain combines TRBV27 with TRBJ2-3; possible D gene TRBD1, 5 bases. The sample comprised CD8+ T cells from PBMCs. The CDR3 DNA sequence: TGTGCCAGCAGTGCCCAGGGCAGGAGCACAGATACGCAGTATTTT. Encoded protein: CASSAQGRSTDTQYF.